This TCR beta chain was sequenced in a study of T cells in Graves' hyperthyroidism and ophthalmopathy. This CDR3 has 14 residues. Germline values: CDR1 MDHEN, CDR2 SYDVKM. The ends lost 5 bases at V and 3 bases at J; junction bases unmatched: 7. RNA transcripts yielded amplified TCR beta CDR3 regions. Carried out on the TCR CDR3, a first-round RT-PCR used the HTBI primer set. MiXCR was run by TCRdb on the multiplex PCR reads, yielding one entry per CDR3 protein. Of 470,000 or so distinct CDR3 sequences listed, about a fifth are singletons. This clonotype has at least ten counts. Sequencing was done on a sample of blood. The TCR sequence derives from a man aged 18 to 29 with Graves' hyperthyroidism. The V call is TRBV28, the J call TRBJ2-7; the match to TRBD1 covers 7 bases. The CDR3 DNA reads TGTGCCAGCAGTCCACAGGGGAGCGGCTACGAGCAGTACTTC. Its translation: CASSPQGSGYEQYF.